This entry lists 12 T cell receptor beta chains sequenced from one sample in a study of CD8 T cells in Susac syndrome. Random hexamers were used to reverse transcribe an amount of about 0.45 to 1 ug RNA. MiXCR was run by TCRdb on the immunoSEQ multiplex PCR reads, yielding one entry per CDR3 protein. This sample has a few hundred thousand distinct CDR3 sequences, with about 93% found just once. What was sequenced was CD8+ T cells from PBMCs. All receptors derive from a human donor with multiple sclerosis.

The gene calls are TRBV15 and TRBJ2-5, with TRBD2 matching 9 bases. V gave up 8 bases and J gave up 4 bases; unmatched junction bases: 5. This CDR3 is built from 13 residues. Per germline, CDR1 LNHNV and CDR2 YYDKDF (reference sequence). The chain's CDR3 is CATAGGRGETQYF. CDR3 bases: TGTGCCACCGCGGGGGGGCGGGGAGAGACCCAGTACTTC.

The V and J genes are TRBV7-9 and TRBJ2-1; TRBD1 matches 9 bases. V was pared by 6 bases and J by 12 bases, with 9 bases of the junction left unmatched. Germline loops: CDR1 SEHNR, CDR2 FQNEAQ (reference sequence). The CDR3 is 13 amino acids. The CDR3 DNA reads TGTGCCAGCAGTCCCGGGACAGGGATGGGGCAGTTCTTC. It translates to CASSPGTGMGQFF.

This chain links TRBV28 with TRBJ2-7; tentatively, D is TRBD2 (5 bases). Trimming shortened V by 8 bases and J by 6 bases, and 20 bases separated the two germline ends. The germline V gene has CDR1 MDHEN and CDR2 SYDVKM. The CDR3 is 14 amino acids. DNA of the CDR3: TGTGCCAGCGCAACCGACCTCGACGGGGTCGAGCAGTACTTC. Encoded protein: CASATDLDGVEQYF.

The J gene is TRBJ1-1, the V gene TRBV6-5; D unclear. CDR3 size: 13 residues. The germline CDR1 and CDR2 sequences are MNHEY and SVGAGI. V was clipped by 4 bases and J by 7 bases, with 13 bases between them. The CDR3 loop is CASSSNMWDEAFF. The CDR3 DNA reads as TGTGCCAGCAGTTCCAACATGTGGGATGAAGCTTTCTTT.

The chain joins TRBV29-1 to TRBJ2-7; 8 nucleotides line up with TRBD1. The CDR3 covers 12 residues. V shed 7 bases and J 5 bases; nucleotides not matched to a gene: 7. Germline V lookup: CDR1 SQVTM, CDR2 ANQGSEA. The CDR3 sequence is CSAPGQDDEQYF. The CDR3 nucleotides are TGCAGCGCACCGGGACAGGACGACGAGCAGTACTTC.

CDR3 in DNA: TGTGCCAGCAGCTCCTCGTTCTCTCCCTCCTACGAGCAGTACTTC. This encodes CASSSSFSPSYEQYF. This chain connects TRBV5-6 to TRBJ2-7; no definite D call. The germline V and J ends were trimmed by 3 bases and 0 bases, with 13 bases remaining between them. The CDR3 is 15 residues long. Germline V gene lookup returns CDR1 SGHDT and CDR2 YYEEEE.

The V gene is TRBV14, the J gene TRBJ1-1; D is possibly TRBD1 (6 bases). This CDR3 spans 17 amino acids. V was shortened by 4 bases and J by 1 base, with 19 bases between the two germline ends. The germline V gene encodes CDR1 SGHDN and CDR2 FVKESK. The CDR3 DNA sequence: TGTGCCAGCAGCCCCCGGACAGTTGGAACGTGGAACACTGAAGCTTTCTTT. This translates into CASSPRTVGTWNTEAFF. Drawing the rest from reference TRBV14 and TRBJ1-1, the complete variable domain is EAGVTQFPSHSVIEKGQTVTLRCDPISGHDNLYWYRRVMGKEIKFLLHFVKESKQDESGMPNNRFLAERTGGTYSTLKVQPAELEDSGVYFCASSPRTVGTWNTEAFFGQGTRLTVV.

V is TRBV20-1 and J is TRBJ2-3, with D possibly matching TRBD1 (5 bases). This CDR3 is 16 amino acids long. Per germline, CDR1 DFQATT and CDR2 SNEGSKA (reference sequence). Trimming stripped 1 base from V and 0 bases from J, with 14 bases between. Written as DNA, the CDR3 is TGCAGTGCTAGAGCTCGACAGACCCCTAGCACAGATACGCAGTATTTT. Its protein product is CSARARQTPSTDTQYF.

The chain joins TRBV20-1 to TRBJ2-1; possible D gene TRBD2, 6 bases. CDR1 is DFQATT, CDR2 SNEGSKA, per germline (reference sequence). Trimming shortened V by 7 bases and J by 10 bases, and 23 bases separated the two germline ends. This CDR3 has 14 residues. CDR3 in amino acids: CSGTTRIDLTEQFF. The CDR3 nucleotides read TGCAGTGGAACGACTAGAATCGATCTAACGGAGCAGTTCTTC.

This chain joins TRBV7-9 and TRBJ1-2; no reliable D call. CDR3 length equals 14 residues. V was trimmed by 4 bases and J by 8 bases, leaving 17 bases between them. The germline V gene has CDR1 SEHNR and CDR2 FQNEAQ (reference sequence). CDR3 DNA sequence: TGTGCCAGCAGCTCGGAAGTTCGACTCGACGGCTACACCTTC. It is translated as CASSSEVRLDGYTF.

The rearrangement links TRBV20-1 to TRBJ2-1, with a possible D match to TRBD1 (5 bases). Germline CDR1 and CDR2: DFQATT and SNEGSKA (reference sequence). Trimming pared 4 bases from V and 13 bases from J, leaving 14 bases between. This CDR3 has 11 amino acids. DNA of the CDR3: TGCAGTGCTAAAAGGGGTCGCAACCAGTTCTTC. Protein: CSAKRGRNQFF.

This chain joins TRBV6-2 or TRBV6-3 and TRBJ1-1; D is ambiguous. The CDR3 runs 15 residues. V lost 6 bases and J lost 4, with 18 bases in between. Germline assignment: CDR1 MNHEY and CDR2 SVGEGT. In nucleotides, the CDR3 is TGTGCCAGCAGCCCCCAGAGCGTCAGACCCACTGAAGCTTTCTTT. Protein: CASSPQSVRPTEAFF.